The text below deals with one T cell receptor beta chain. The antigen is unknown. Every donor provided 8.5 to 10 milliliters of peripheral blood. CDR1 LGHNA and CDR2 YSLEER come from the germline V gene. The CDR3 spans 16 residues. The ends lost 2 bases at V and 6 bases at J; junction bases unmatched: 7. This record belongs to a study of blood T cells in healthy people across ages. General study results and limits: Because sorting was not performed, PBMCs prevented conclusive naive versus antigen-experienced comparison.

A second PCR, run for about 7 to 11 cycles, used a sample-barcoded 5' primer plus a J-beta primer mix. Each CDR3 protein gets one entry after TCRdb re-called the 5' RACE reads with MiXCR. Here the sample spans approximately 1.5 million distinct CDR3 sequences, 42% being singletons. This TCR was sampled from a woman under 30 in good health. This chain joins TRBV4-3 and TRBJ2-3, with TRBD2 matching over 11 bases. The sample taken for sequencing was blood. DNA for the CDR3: TGCGCCAGCAGCCAACCGACTAGCGGGGCTGGGGATACGCAGTATTTT. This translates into CASSQPTSGAGDTQYF.